The T cell receptor beta chain described here comes from a study of blood T cell repertoires in COVID-19 (dated by TCRdb to the early 2020s). Context from the whole study: The collaborator samples originated in the United States, Italy and Spain and spanned the acute and convalescent phases of COVID-19. The prospective study material was composed of cDNA or gDNA derived from T cells, B-cell-depleted T cells, or PBMCs. Subjects who had been exposed to COVID-19, were actively infected with it, or had recovered from it provided the deeply sampled blood TCRbeta repertoires that made up the dataset. The repertoires were released in a freely available public database meant as a resource for research on the immune response to SARS-CoV-2. Samples were obtained from the ongoing ImmuneRACE study (first 160 participants) and from roughly 1,300 subjects provided by 6 global collaborators. A de-identified subject ID, COVID-19 status, age in years and sex were almost always included in the sample metadata. Where available, HLA class I and class II types were taken from metadata supplied by the sample provider and were not determined by assay-based typing. What the work shows at the level of the full study, not this receptor alone: How much clinical and demographic metadata was included differed by source and by participant, and the metadata was provided uncurated.

With respect to this clone: Its recognized antigen is unknown. Base quality data are lacking; no much larger clone is found one base away.

Collaborating institutions collected whole blood in K2EDTA tubes following their own protocols. For TCRbeta analysis, collaborators shipped samples as frozen whole blood, isolated PBMCs, or DNA extracted from either of those sample types. Including cysteine and phenylalanine, the CDR3 has 15 amino acids. This entry keeps only the CDR3 DNA: 45 bases, framed from base 1. The germline V gene (reference sequence) provides CDR1 SGHNT and CDR2 YYREEE. Ends trimmed: V by 6 bases, J by 1 base; bases unmatched to a gene: 4. TCRbeta CDR3 regions were amplified from genomic DNA by means of the immunoSEQ Assay, a bias-controlled multiplex PCR. Processing in the source paper ran as follows. Nucleated cell counts per sample were estimated from amplification of reference gene primers within the assay. Sequence reads were collapsed and filtered to measure the absolute abundance of every unique TCRbeta CDR3 rearrangement. Productive Simpson clonality was computed per sample as the square root of Simpson's diversity index over productive rearrangements. Sourced from immuneACCESS, this table was stored by TCRdb with only in-frame sequences that have V and J called. A share of the clones is absent; for the studies checked, an unresolved V gene accounts for under half, and the remainder has no known explanation. That table supplies the V and J calls and clone size; D and trimming were determined from the DNA. The sample table contains about 260,000 clones; only one count was recorded for roughly 84% of them. The ten biggest clones cover approximately 9% of the sample.

This clonotype was sampled from a human donor in a cohort sampled during active COVID-19. The chain is encoded by TRBV5-4 joined to TRBJ1-3; the junction holds 10 bases that match TRBD1. Sequencing was done on a sample of peripheral blood. The CDR3 protein is CASTRQGASGNTIYF. The nucleotides are TGTGCCAGCACCAGACAGGGGGCATCTGGAAACACCATATATTTT. With the rest looked up from the reference TRBV5-4 and TRBJ1-3 genes rather than sequenced, the full variable domain is ETGVTQSPTHLIKTRGQQVTLRCSSQSGHNTVSWYQQALGQGPQFIFQYYREEENGRGNFPPRFSGLQFPNYSSELNVNALELDDSALYLCASTRQGASGNTIYFGEGSWLTVV.